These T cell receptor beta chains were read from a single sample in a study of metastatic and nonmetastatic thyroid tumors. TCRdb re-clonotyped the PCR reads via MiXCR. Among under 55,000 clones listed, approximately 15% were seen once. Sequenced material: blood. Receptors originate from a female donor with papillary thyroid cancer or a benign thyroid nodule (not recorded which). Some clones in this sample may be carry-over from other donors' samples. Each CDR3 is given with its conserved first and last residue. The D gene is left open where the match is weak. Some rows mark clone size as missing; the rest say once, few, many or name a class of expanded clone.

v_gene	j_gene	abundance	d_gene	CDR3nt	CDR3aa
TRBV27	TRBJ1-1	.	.	TGTGCCAGCAGTATTGCGATGGGCACTGAAGCTTTCTTT	CASSIAMGTEAFF
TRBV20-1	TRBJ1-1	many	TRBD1	TGCAGTGCTAGGGAGACAGGGGATGCAGCTTTCTTT	CSARETGDAAFF
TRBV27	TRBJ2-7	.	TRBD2	TGTGCCAGCAGCTGGACTAGCGGGATCTCCTACGAGCAGTACTTC	CASSWTSGISYEQYF
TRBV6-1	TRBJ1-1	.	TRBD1	TGTGCCAGCAGAAAGACGGGACAGAGGATGAACACTGAAGCTTTCTTT	CASRKTGQRMNTEAFF
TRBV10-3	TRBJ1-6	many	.	TGTGCCATCAGTGAGGGGGAACACGAGGGTTCACCCCTCCACTTT	CAISEGEHEGSPLHF
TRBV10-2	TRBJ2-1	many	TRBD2	TGCGCCAGCAGTGAAGCGGGGGGGGGCCACTACAATGAGCAGTTCTTC	CASSEAGGGHYNEQFF
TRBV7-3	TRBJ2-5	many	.	TGTGCCAGCAGCCCGGACCAAGAAGAGACCCAGTACTTC	CASSPDQEETQYF
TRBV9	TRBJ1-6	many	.	TGTGCCAGCAGCGAGGACCGGGGCTCCTATAATTCACCCCTCCACTTT	CASSEDRGSYNSPLHF
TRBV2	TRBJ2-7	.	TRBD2	TGTGCCAGCAGTGACCGGGGGGGGCCTGCCTACGAGCAGTACTTC	CASSDRGGPAYEQYF
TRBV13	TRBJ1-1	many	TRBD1	TGTGCCACGGGACAGGGTCGGACTGAAGCTTTCTTT	CATGQGRTEAFF
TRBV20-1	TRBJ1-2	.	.	TGCAGTGCTAGAGATCGGGGGGCCGCTATGAACTATGGCTACACCTTC	CSARDRGAAMNYGYTF
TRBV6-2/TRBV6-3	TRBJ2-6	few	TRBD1	TGTGCCAGCAGTCTGGGACAGGGGGTTCTCTCTGGTGCCAACGTCCTGACTTTC	CASSLGQGVLSGANVLTF
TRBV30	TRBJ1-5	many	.	TGTGCCTGGAGTAGGGGGGTTGGCAATCAGCCCCAGCATTTT	CAWSRGVGNQPQHF
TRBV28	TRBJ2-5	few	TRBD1	TGTGCCAGCAGTGTCTATCGGAAAAGGGGGCGGAGGGAGACCCAGTACTTC	CASSVYRKRGRRETQYF
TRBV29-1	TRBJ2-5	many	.	TGCAGCGCCGAGGTAACAGGGCCGGAGACCCAGTACTTC	CSAEVTGPETQYF
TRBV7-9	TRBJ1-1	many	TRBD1	TGTGCCAGCAGCGACAGGGGTGACTACACTGAAGCTTTCTTT	CASSDRGDYTEAFF
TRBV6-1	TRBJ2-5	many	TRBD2	TGTGCCAGCAGTGAAGTGCGGGGACTAGCGGGAGGGGAGACCCAGTACTTC	CASSEVRGLAGGETQYF
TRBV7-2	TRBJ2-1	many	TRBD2	TGTGCCAGCAGCTTAGTGGGGACTAGCGGTTACAATGAGCAGTTCTTC	CASSLVGTSGYNEQFF
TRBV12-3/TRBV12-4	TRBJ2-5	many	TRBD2	TGTGCCAGCACCCTTGGGGGACTAGCGGGAGAGACCCAGTACTTC	CASTLGGLAGETQYF
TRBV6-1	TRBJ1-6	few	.	TGTGCCAGCAGTGAAGCGCGGTCTACCCTCCACTTT	CASSEARSTLHF
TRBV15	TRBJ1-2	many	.	TGTGCCACCAGCAGGGACAGTGACTACACCTTC	CATSRDSDYTF
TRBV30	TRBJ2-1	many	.	TGTGCCTGGAATTATGGAACCTACAATGAGCAGTTCTTC	CAWNYGTYNEQFF
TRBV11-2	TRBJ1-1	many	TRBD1	TGTGCCAGCAGCCCCGACAGGGTTACGAACACTGAAGCTTTCTTT	CASSPDRVTNTEAFF
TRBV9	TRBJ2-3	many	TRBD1	TGTGCCAGCAGCGCCCAAGGCAGGGGGCGTACAGATACGCAGTATTTT	CASSAQGRGRTDTQYF
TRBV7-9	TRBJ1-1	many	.	TGTGCCAGCAGCTTAAGGGAGCGACAGGTTGAAGCTTTCTTT	CASSLRERQVEAFF
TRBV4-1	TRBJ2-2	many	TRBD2	TGCGCCAGCAGCCCCGGACCCTATCTAGCGGGAGGAACGGCGACCGGGGAGCTGTTTTTT	CASSPGPYLAGGTATGELFF
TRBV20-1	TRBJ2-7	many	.	TGCAGTGCTGACAGCGATGTATCCGAGCAGTACTTC	CSADSDVSEQYF
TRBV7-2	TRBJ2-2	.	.	TGTGCCAGCAGCTTCTGTATCCAGAACACCGGGGAGCTGTTTTTT	CASSFCIQNTGELFF
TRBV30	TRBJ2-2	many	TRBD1	TGTGCCTGGGGGTGGACAGGGGGGACCACCGGGGAGCTGTTTTTT	CAWGWTGGTTGELFF
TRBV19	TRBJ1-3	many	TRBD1	TGTGCCAGTAGTCTGCGACAGGGAGCTGGAAACACCATATATTTT	CASSLRQGAGNTIYF
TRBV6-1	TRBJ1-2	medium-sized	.	TGTGCCAGCAGTGAAACGGGGGAGGGAAGCTATGGCTACACCTTC	CASSETGEGSYGYTF
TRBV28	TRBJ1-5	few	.	TGTGCCAGCAGAACTGTGGTTCAGCCCCATCATTTT	CASRTVVQPHHF
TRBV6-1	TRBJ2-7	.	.	TGTGCCAGCAGTGAAGCTGTAGCGGAGCAGTACTTC	CASSEAVAEQYF
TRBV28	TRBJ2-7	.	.	TGTGCCAGCAGATACGGAGGCGGATACGAGCAGTACTTC	CASRYGGGYEQYF
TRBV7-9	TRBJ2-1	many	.	TGTGCCAGCAGCTTATTCCCTGTACCCTACAATGAGCAGTTCTTC	CASSLFPVPYNEQFF
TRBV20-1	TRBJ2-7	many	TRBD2	TGCAGTGCTAGAGATCGGGTAGCGGGAGGTGGGGCCGAGCAGTACTTC	CSARDRVAGGGAEQYF
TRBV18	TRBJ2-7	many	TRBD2	TGTGCCAGCTCACTCAGGACTAGTCCCGAGCAGTACTTC	CASSLRTSPEQYF
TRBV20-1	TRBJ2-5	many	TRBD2	TGCAGTGCCAGAGGGGCAGCGGGAAAGGAGACCCAGTACTTC	CSARGAAGKETQYF